The 9 T cell receptor beta chains below all came from one sample that was sequenced in a study of cytomegalovirus exposure and HLA in healthy donors. In the PCR, 60 Vbeta and 13 Jbeta primers were used. Sequenced by immunoSEQ multiplex PCR; TCRdb stores in-frame clones only, minus some. The data contain approximately 97,000 clones, 63% of them seen just once; the ten biggest clones take up about 4.9%. The sequencing input was PBMCs. The receptors originated from a human donor in good health.

Here the CDR3 reads CASSLGLYRVASYNEQFF. CDR3 DNA sequence: TGCGCCAGCAGCTTGGGCCTATACAGGGTAGCATCCTACAATGAGCAGTTCTTC. The chain recombines TRBV5-1 with TRBJ2-1; D is perhaps TRBD1 (6 bases). The V gene's germline CDR1 is SGHRS and CDR2 YFSETQ. The V end was cut by 0 bases, the J end by 1 base, with 17 bases between. The CDR3 sequence is 18 residues long. Using reference TRBV5-1 and TRBJ2-1 for the parts outside the CDR3, the full variable domain is KAGVTQTPRYLIKTRGQQVTLSCSPISGHRSVSWYQQTPGQGLQFLFEYFSETQRNKGNFPGRFSGRQFSNSRSEMNVSTLELGDSALYLCASSLGLYRVASYNEQFFGPGTRLTVL.

This chain joins TRBV11-3 and TRBJ2-7; D not certain. The V end was cut by 1 base, the J end by 6 bases, with 10 bases between. This CDR3 is built from 13 residues. The germline V gene has CDR1 SGHNT and CDR2 YENEEA. DNA for the CDR3: TGTGCCAGCAGCTTAGGGAGAGATTCCGAGCAGTACTTC. Translating it yields CASSLGRDSEQYF.

The chain carries TRBV7-3 and TRBJ2-1; TRBD1 agrees at 10 bases. CDR1 is SGHTA, CDR2 FQGTGA, per germline. Trimming removed 1 base from V and 5 bases from J; junction bases left unmatched: 8. CDR3 length equals 17 residues. Written as DNA, the CDR3 is TGTGCCAGCAGCTTAAGACAGGGGGCTGCGGGGAACAATGAGCAGTTCTTC. This translates into CASSLRQGAAGNNEQFF.

The genes are TRBV29-1 and TRBJ2-4; a possible D gene is TRBD1 (6 bases). The V gene's germline CDR1 is SQVTM and CDR2 ANQGSEA. Trimming shortened V by 7 bases and J by 3 bases, and 13 bases separated the two germline ends. This CDR3 contains 13 residues. Here the CDR3 DNA reads TGCAGCGGAATAGGGGGTGGCAAAAACATTCAGTACTTC. It specifies CSGIGGGKNIQYF.

V usage is TRBV5-1 and J usage is TRBJ2-3; 9 nucleotides align to TRBD1. From germline, CDR1 is SGHRS and CDR2 YFSETQ. The CDR3 contains 15 residues. J was trimmed by 1 base and V by 3 bases; bases with no gene match: 3. This CDR3 reads CASSWDREGTDTQYF. The CDR3 region has the DNA TGCGCCAGCAGCTGGGACAGGGAAGGCACAGATACGCAGTATTTT.

The table lists this clone with a few counts. The chain uses TRBV19 and TRBJ2-7, with 8 bases lining up with TRBD1. Germline loops: CDR1 LNHDA, CDR2 SQIVND (reference sequence). The CDR3 is 13 amino acids. The V gene end was trimmed by 9 bases and the J gene end by 3 bases; junction bases not matched to a gene: 7. In DNA, the CDR3 is TGTGCCAGCTCCCAGGGGGCCCTCTACGAGCAGTACTTC. Amino acids: CASSQGALYEQYF.

This chain uses TRBV27 with TRBJ2-1; 7 positions agree with TRBD2. Germline V gene lookup returns CDR1 MNHEY and CDR2 SMNVEV (reference sequence). The CDR3 loop spans 17 amino acids. V lost 5 bases and J lost 4; bases outside the gene matches: 14. CDR3 region: CASSPAGVSGYYNEQFF. CDR3 bases: TGTGCCAGCAGTCCCGCAGGTGTTAGCGGGTATTACAATGAGCAGTTCTTC.

The chain links TRBV7-7 to TRBJ2-2; D is possibly TRBD1 (6 bases). The V gene's germline CDR1 is SSHAT and CDR2 FNYEAQ (reference sequence). CDR3 length: 15 amino acids. Deletions cut 5 bases from V and 1 base from J, with 11 bases between. CDR3 DNA: TGTGCCAGCAGCCCCGGGACACGGAACACCGGGGAGCTGTTTTTT. This encodes CASSPGTRNTGELFF.

This clone was detected a few times. The chain recombines TRBV7-8 with TRBJ2-7, with a weak D call TRBD1 (5 bases). The CDR3 spans 13 residues. V was clipped by 5 bases and J by 1 base, with 9 bases between them. Germline V CDR1 and CDR2: SGHVS, FQNEAQ. The CDR3 DNA reads TGTGCCAGCAGCCGACAGCCATCCTACGAGCAGTACTTC. This sequence encodes CASSRQPSYEQYF.